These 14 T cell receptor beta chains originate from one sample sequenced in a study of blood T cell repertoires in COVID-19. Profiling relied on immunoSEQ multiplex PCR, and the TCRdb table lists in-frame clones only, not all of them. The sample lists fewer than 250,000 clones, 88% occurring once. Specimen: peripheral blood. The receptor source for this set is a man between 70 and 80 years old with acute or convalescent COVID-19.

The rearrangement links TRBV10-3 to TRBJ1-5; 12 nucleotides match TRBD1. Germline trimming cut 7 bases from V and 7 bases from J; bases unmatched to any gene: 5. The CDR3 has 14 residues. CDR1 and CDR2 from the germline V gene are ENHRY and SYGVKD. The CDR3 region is CAIMGTGGGQPQHF. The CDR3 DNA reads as TGTGCCATCATGGGGACAGGGGGCGGACAGCCCCAGCATTTT.

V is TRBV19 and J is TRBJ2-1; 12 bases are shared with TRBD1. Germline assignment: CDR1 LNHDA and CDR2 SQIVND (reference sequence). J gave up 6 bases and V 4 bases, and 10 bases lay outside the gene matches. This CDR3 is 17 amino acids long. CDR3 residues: CASSTGDRGHYGNEQFF. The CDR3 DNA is TGTGCCAGTAGTACGGGGGACAGGGGGCACTACGGCAATGAGCAGTTCTTC.

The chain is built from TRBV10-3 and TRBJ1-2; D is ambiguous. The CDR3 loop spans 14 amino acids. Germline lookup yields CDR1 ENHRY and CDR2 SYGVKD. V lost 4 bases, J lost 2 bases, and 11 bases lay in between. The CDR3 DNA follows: TGTGCCATCAGTGCGTCAGGAGAAAACTATGGCTACACCTTC. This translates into CAISASGENYGYTF.

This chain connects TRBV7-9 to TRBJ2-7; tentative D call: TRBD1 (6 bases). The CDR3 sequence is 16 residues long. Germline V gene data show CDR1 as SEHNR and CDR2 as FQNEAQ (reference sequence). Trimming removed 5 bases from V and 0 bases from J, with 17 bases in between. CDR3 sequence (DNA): TGTGCCAGCAGCCGGGAAGCCGGGACATACTCCTACGAGCAGTACTTC. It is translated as CASSREAGTYSYEQYF.

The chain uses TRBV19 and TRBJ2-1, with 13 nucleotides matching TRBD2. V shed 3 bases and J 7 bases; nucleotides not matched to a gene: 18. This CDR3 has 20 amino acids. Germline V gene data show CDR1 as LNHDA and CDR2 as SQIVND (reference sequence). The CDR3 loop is CASSMGIVTSGRASRNEQFF. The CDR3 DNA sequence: TGTGCCAGTAGTATGGGGATCGTAACTAGCGGGAGGGCCTCTAGGAATGAGCAGTTCTTC.

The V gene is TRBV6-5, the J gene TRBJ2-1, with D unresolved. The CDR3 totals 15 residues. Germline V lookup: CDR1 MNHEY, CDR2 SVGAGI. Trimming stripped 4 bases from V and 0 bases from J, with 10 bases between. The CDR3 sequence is CASSFHRSSYNEQFF. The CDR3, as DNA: TGTGCCAGCAGTTTCCATAGAAGCTCCTACAATGAGCAGTTCTTC.

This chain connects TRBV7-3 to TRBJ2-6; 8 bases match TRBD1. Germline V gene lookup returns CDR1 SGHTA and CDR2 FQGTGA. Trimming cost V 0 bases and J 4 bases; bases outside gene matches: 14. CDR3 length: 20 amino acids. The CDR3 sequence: CASSLTAKDRVGSGANVLTF. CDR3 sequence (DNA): TGTGCCAGCAGCTTAACGGCGAAGGACAGGGTAGGATCCGGGGCCAACGTCCTGACTTTC.

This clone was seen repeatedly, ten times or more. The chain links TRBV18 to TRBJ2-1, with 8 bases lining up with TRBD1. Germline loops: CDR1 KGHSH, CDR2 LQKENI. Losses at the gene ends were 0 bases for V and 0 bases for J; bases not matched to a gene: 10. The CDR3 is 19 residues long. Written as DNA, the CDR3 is TGTGCCAGCTCACCACCGAACGGACAGGGTTCGGGCTCCTACAATGAGCAGTTCTTC. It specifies CASSPPNGQGSGSYNEQFF.

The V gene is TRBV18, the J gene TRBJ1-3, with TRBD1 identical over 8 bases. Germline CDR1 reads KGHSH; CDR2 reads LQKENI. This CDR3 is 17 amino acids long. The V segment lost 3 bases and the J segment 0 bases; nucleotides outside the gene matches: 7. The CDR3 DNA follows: TGTGCCAGCTCACCGATGGGACAGGCGAGCTCTGGAAACACCATATATTTT. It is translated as CASSPMGQASSGNTIYF.

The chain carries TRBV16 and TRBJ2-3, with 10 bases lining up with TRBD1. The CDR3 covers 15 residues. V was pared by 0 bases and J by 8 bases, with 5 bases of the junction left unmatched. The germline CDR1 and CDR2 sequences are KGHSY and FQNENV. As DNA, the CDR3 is TGTGCCAGCAGCCAATCAGGGACAGGGGATCGTACGCAGTATTTT. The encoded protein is CASSQSGTGDRTQYF.

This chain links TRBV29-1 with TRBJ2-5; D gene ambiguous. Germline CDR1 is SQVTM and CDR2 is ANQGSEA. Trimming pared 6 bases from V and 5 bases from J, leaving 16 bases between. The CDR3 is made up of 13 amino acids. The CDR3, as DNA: TGCAGCGTCGAGGTCCCTTTGACGGAGACCCAGTACTTC. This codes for CSVEVPLTETQYF.

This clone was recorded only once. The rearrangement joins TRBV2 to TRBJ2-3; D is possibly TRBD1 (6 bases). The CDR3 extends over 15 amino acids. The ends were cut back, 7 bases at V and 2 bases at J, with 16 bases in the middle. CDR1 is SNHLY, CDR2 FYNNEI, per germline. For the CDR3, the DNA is TGTGCCAGCACAAGACAGGAAAGTTACACAGATACGCAGTATTTT. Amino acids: CASTRQESYTDTQYF.

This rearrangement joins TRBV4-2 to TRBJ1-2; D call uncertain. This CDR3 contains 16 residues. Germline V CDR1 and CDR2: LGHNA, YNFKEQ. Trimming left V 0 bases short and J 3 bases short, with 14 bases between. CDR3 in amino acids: CASSQELVSQDYGYTF. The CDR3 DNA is TGTGCCAGCAGCCAAGAACTGGTATCCCAAGACTATGGCTACACCTTC.

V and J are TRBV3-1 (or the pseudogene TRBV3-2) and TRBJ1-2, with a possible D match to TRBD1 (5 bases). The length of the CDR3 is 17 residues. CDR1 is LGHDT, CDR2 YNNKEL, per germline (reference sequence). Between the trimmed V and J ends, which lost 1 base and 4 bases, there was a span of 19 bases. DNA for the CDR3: TGTGCCAGCAGCCAAGGGGGGTTGGGAGGGACTAGCTATGGCTACACCTTC. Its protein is CASSQGGLGGTSYGYTF.